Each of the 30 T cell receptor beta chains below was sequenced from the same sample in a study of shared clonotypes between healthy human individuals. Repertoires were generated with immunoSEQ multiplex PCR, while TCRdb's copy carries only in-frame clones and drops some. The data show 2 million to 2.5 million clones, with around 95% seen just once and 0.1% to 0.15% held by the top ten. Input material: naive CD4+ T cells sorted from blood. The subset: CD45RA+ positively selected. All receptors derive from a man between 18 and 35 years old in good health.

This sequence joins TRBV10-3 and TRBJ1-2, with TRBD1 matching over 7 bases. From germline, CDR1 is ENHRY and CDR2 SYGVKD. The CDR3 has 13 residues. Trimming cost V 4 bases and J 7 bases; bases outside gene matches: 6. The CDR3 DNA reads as TGTGCCATCAGTGGACAGGGTGGGACTGGCTACACCTTC. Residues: CAISGQGGTGYTF.

The CDR3 coding sequence is TGTGCCAGCAGTTTCGGACCGAGGCCCTCTGGGGCCAACGTCCTGACTTTC. As protein: CASSFGPRPSGANVLTF. This chain connects TRBV28 to TRBJ2-6; D unresolved. Trimming removed 3 bases from V and 0 bases from J, with 12 bases in between. Looked up from germline, CDR1 is MDHEN and CDR2 is SYDVKM. This CDR3 region has 17 residues.

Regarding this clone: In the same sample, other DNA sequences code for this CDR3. CDR3 in DNA: TGCGCCAGCAGCCTGGGATCTAATGAAAAACTGTTTTTT. It yields the protein CASSLGSNEKLFF. The chain combines TRBV5-1 with TRBJ1-4; D remains unclear. V was shortened by 4 bases and J by 3 bases, with 7 bases between the two germline ends. The CDR3 covers 13 residues. Germline V gene sequence: CDR1 SGHRS, CDR2 YFSETQ. Based on the CDR3 plus reference TRBV5-1 and TRBJ1-4, the full variable domain is KAGVTQTPRYLIKTRGQQVTLSCSPISGHRSVSWYQQTPGQGLQFLFEYFSETQRNKGNFPGRFSGRQFSNSRSEMNVSTLELGDSALYLCASSLGSNEKLFFGSGTQLSVL.

CDR3 DNA: TGTGCCAGCAGTCAAGGGTCCACCGGGGAGCTGTTTTTT. Its translation: CASSQGSTGELFF. V usage is TRBV7-8 and J usage is TRBJ2-2, with no clear D. The CDR3 spans 13 residues. Germline-derived CDR1 and CDR2 are SGHVS and FQNEAQ. The V end lost 6 bases, the J end lost 4 bases, and 9 bases lay between the germline ends. The entire variable domain, with the rest obtained from reference TRBV7-8 and TRBJ2-2, is as follows: GAGVSQSPRYKVAKRGQDVALRCDPISGHVSLFWYQQALGQGPEFLTYFQNEAQLDKSGLPSDRFFAERPEGSVSTLKIQRTQQEDSAVYLCASSQGSTGELFFGEGSRLTVL.

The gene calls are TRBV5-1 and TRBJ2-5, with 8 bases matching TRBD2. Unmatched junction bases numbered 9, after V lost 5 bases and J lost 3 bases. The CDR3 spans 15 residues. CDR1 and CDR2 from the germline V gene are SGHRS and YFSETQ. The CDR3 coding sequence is TGCGCCAGCAGTAACCAGCGGGGGAATAAAGAGACCCAGTACTTC. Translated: CASSNQRGNKETQYF.

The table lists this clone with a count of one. CDR3 sequence reads: CASSNAGNEQYF. The DNA of the CDR3 is TGTGCCAGCAGCAACGCAGGGAACGAGCAGTACTTC. The chain employs TRBV7-9 and TRBJ2-7; a possible D gene is TRBD1 (5 bases). From germline, CDR1 is SEHNR and CDR2 FQNEAQ (reference sequence). This CDR3 has 12 residues. V was cut by 5 bases and J by 5 bases, with 10 bases left in between. Variable domain in full (rest from reference TRBV7-9 and TRBJ2-7): DTGVSQNPRHKITKRGQNVTFRCDPISEHNRLYWYRQTLGQGPEFLTYFQNEAQLEKSRLLSDRFSAERPKGSFSTLEIQRTEQGDSAMYLCASSNAGNEQYFGPGTRLTVT.

CDR3 region: CASSRAPGEGAGSNQPQHF. CDR3 in DNA: TGTGCCAGCAGCCGAGCCCCAGGGGAGGGGGCGGGGAGCAATCAGCCCCAGCATTTT. This sequence joins TRBV4-2 and TRBJ1-5; 7 positions agree with TRBD1. CDR3 length: 19 residues. Germline loops: CDR1 LGHNA, CDR2 YNFKEQ. V lost 4 bases and J lost 1; bases outside the gene matches: 16.

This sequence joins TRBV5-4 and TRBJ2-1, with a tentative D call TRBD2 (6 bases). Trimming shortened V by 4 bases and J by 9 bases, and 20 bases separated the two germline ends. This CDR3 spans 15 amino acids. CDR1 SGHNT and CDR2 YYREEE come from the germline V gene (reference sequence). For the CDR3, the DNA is TGTGCCAGCAGCCTTAAAAGCGGGTCTTTCGGTGAGCAGTTCTTC. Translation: CASSLKSGSFGEQFF.

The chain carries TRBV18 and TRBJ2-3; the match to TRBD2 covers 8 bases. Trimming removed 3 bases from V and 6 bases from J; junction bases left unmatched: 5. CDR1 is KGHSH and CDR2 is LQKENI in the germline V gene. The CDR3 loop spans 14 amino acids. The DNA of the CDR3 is TGTGCCAGCTCACCTCGGGGGGGCGCGGATACGCAGTATTTT. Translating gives CASSPRGGADTQYF.

The CDR3 DNA reads TGTGCCACCAGGCAGGGGATCGAGCAGTACTTC. Translating it yields CATRQGIEQYF. This chain uses TRBV6-1 with TRBJ2-7; perhaps TRBD1 as D (6 bases). V lost 10 bases and J lost 6, with 13 bases in between. Germline CDR1 reads MNHNS; CDR2 reads SASEGT. The CDR3 runs to 11 residues.

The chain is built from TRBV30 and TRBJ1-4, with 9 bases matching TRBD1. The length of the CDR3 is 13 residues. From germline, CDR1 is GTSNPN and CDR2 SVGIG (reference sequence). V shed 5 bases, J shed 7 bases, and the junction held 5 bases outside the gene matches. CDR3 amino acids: CAWGTGRAEKLFF. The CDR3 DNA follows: TGTGCCTGGGGGACAGGGAGGGCTGAAAAACTGTTTTTT.

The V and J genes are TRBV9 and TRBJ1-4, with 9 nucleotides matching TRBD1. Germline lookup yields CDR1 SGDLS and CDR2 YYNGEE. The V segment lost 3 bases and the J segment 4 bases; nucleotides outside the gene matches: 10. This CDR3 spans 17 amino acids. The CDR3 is CASSASPGQGYNEKLFF. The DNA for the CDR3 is TGTGCCAGCAGCGCGTCACCGGGACAGGGTTATAATGAAAAACTGTTTTTT.

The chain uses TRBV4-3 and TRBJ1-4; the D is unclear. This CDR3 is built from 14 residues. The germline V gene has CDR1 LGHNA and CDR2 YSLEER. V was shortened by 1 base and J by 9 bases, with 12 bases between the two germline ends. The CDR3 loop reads CASSQASISKKLFF. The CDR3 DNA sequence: TGCGCCAGCAGCCAAGCGTCGATCTCCAAAAAACTGTTTTTT.

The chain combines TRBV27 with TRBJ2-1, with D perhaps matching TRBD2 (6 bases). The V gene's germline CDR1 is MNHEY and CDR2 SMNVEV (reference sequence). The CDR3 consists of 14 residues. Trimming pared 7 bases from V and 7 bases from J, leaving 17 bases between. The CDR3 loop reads CASKGLGGKNEQFF. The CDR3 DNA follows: TGTGCCAGCAAGGGCCTGGGCGGGAAGAATGAGCAGTTCTTC.

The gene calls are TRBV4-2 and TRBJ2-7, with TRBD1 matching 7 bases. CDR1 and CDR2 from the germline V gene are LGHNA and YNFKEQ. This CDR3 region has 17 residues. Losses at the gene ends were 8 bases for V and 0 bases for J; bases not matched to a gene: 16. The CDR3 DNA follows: TGTGCCAGCTCTAGGTTGTCCGGGACAGATGACTCCTACGAGCAGTACTTC. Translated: CASSRLSGTDDSYEQYF.

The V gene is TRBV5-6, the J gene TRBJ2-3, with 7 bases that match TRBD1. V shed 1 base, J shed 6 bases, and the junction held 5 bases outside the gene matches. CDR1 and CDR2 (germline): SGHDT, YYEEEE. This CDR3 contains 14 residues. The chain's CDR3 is CASSLNRGWDTQYF. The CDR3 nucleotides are TGTGCCAGCAGCTTGAACAGGGGATGGGATACGCAGTATTTT.

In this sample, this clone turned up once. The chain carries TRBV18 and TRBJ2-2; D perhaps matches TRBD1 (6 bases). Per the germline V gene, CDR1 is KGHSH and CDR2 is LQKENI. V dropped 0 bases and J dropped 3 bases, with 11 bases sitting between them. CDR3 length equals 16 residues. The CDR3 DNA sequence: TGTGCCAGCTCACCACCACAGGGTTCGTACACCGGGGAGCTGTTTTTT. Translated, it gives CASSPPQGSYTGELFF.

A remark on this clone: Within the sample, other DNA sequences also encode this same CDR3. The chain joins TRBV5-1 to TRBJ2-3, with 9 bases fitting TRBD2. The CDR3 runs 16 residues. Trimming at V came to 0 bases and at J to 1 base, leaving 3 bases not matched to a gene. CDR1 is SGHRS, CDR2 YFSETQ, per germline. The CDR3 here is CASSLGRTSGTDTQYF. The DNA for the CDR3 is TGCGCCAGCAGCTTGGGACGGACTAGCGGCACAGATACGCAGTATTTT.

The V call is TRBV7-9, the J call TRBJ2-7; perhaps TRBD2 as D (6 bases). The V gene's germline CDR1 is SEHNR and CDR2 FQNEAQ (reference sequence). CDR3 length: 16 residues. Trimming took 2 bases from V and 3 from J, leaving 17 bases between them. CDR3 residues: CASSLLLGGVGYEQYF. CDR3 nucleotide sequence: TGTGCCAGCAGCTTACTTTTGGGAGGCGTCGGCTACGAGCAGTACTTC.

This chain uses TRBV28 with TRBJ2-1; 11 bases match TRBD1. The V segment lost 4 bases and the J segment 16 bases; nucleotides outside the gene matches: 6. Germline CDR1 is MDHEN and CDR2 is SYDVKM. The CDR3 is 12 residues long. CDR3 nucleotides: TGTGCCAGCAGTTATACCTGGACAGGGGGCTTCTTC. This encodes CASSYTWTGGFF.

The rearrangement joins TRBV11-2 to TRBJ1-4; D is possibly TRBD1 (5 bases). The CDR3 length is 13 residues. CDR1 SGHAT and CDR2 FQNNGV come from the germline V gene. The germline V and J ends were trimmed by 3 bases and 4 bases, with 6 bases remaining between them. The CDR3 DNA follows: TGTGCCAGCAGCTTCCAGGGTAATGAAAAACTGTTTTTT. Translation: CASSFQGNEKLFF.

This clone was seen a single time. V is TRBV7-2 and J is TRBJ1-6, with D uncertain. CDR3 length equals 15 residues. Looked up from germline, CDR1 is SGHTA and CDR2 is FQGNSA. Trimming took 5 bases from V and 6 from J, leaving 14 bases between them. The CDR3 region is CASSRRQAVNSPLHF. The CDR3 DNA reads TGTGCCAGCAGCCGGCGGCAGGCTGTTAATTCACCCCTCCACTTT.

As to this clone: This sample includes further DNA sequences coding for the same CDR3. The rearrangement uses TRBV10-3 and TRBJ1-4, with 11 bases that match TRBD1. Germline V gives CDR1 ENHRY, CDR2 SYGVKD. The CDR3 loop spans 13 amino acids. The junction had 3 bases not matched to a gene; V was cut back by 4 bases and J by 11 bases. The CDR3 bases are TGTGCCATCAGTGGGGGACAGGGGGAGAAACTGTTTTTT. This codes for CAISGGQGEKLFF.

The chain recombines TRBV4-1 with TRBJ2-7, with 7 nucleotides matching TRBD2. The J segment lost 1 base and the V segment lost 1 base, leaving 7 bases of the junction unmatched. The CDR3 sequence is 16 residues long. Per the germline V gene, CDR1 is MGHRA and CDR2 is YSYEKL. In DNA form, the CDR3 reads TGCGCCAGCAGCCAAGGGCCGCCTAGCGGTTCCTACGAGCAGTACTTC. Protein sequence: CASSQGPPSGSYEQYF.

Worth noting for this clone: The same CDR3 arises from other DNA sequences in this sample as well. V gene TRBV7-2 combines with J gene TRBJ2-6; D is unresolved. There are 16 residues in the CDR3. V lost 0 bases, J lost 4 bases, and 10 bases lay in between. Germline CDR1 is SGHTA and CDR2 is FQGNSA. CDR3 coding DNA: TGTGCCAGCAGCTTAGCAGGCCCGAGCGGGGCCAACGTCCTGACTTTC. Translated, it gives CASSLAGPSGANVLTF.

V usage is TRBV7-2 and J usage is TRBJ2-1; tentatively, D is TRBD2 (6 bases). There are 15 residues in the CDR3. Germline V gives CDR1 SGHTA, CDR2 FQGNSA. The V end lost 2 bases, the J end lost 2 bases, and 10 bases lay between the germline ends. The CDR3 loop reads CASSLWGGTYNEQFF. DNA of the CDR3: TGTGCCAGCAGCTTATGGGGCGGGACCTACAATGAGCAGTTCTTC.

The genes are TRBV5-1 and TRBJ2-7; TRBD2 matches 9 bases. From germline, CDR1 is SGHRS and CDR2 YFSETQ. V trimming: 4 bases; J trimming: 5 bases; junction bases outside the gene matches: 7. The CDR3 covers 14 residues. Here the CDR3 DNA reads TGCGCCAGCAGCCTGGCGGGAGGGCGGGACGAGCAGTACTTC. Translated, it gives CASSLAGGRDEQYF.

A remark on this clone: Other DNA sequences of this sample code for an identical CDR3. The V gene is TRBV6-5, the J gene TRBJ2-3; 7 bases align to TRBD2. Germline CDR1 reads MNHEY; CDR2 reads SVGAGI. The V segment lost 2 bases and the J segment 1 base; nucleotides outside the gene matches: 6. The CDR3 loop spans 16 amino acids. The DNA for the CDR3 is TGTGCCAGCAGTTACGCCGGGCTAGCGGGCACAGATACGCAGTATTTT. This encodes CASSYAGLAGTDTQYF.

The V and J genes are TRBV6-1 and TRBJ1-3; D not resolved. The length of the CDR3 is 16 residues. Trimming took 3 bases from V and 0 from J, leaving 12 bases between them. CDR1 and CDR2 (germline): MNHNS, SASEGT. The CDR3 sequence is CASSDSGRSSGNTIYF. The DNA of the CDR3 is TGTGCCAGCAGTGATTCCGGACGGAGCTCTGGAAACACCATATATTTT.

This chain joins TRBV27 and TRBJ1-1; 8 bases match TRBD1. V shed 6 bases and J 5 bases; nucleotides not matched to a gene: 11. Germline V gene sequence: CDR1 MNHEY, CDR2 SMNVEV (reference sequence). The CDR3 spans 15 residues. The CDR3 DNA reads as TGTGCCAGCAGCCTCAGGGGGCGGATTAATACTGAAGCTTTCTTT. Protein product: CASSLRGRINTEAFF.